A single sample is the source of the 3 T cell receptor beta chains below, sequenced in a study of shared clonotypes between healthy human individuals. Here immunoSEQ multiplex PCR was the method, and the copy in TCRdb shows in-frame clones only, minus some. The table lists a few million clones, 80% to 95% of them singletons. The material sequenced was naive CD4+ T cells from PBMCs. Sample subset: CD45RA+ positively selected. The receptors were gathered from a young man in good health. Some clones in this sample may be carry-over from other donors' samples.

The V call is TRBV4-3, the J call TRBJ1-6, with 7 bases that match TRBD1. The germline V gene has CDR1 LGHNA and CDR2 YSLEER. Trimming cost V 0 bases and J 8 bases; bases outside gene matches: 4. This CDR3 spans 15 amino acids. In DNA form, the CDR3 reads TGCGCCAGCAGCCAAGATGACAGGGAGGATTCACCCCTCCACTTT. Its translation is CASSQDDREDSPLHF.

The chain employs TRBV18 and TRBJ2-1; 7 nucleotides match TRBD1. Germline CDR1 reads KGHSH; CDR2 reads LQKENI. Trimming removed 8 bases from V and 6 bases from J; junction bases left unmatched: 4. The CDR3 spans 12 residues. The chain's CDR3 is CASTKGANEQFF. The CDR3 coding sequence is TGTGCCAGCACCAAGGGGGCCAATGAGCAGTTCTTC.

CDR3 sequence: CASSLAVSGLNNEQFF. DNA of the CDR3: TGTGCCAGCAGCTTAGCGGTTAGCGGGCTAAACAATGAGCAGTTCTTC. This chain uses TRBV7-8 with TRBJ2-1; 7 bases are shared with TRBD2. Germline assignment: CDR1 SGHVS and CDR2 FQNEAQ. The J segment lost 5 bases and the V segment lost 0 bases, leaving 7 bases of the junction unmatched. The CDR3 consists of 16 residues.